This T cell receptor beta chain derives from a study of T cell repertoires in cytomegalovirus infection. Overall study: From public TCR beta signatures came an indication of both CMV infection and matching HLA type. Study-level points and caveats: HLA-C-restricted CMV clonotypes gave the most frequent clonotype in two of eight donors.

V shed 6 bases and J shed 4 bases, with 16 bases lying between them. The CDR3 length is 14 residues. Germline loops: CDR1 MNHNS, CDR2 SASEGT. TCRdb re-analysed the reads in MiXCR, keeping a single row per CDR3 protein. The table shows fewer than 350,000 distinct CDR3 sequences, with roughly 29% occurring only once. Concerning this clonotype itself: The antigen remains unidentified.

Sequences were derived from cultured PBMCs, sampled from culture after CMV antigen stimulation. V is TRBV6-1 and J is TRBJ2-7, with D possibly TRBD2 on 6 matching bases. This clonotype was obtained from a human donor in good health (CMV status not recorded). Some clones in this sample may be carry-over from other donors' samples. The CDR3 bases are TGTGCCAGCAGATCCGGGGGAGTGAGGTACGAGCAGTACTTC. Protein sequence: CASRSGGVRYEQYF.